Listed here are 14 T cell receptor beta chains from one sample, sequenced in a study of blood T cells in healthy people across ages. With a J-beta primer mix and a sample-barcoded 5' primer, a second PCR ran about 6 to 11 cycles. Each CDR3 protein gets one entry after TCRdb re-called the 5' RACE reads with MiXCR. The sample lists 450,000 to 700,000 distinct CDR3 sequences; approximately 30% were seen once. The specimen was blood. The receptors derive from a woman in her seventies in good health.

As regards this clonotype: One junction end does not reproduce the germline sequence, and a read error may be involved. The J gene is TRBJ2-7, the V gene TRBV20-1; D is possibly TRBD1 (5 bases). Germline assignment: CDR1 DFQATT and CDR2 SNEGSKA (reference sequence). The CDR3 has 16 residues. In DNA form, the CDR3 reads TGCAGTGCTAGAGATCCGTTAGCAGGGCCCTCCTGCGAGCAGTACTTC. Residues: CSARDPLAGPSCEQYF.

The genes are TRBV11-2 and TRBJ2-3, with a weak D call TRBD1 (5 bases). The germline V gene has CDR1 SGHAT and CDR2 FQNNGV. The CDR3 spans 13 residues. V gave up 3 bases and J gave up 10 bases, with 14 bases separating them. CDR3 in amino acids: CASSLGLGDAQYF. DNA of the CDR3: TGTGCCAGCAGCTTGGGCTTAGGGGATGCGCAGTATTTT.

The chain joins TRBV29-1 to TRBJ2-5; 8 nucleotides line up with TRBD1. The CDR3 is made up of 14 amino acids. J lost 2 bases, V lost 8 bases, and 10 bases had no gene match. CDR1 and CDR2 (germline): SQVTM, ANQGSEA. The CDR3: CSCWTGRLQETQYF. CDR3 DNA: TGCAGCTGCTGGACAGGGAGACTTCAAGAGACCCAGTACTTC. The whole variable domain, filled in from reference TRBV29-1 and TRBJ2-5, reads SAVISQKPSRDICQRGTSLTIQCQVDSQVTMMFWYRQQPGQSLTLIATANQGSEATYESGFVIDKFPISRPNLTFSTLTVSNMSPEDSSIYLCSCWTGRLQETQYFGPGTRLLVL.

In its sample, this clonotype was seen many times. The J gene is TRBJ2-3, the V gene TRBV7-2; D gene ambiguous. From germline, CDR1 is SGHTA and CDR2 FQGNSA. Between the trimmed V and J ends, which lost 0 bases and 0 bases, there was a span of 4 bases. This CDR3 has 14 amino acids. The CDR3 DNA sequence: TGTGCCAGCAGCTTAGCGCGAAGCACAGATACGCAGTATTTT. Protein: CASSLARSTDTQYF.

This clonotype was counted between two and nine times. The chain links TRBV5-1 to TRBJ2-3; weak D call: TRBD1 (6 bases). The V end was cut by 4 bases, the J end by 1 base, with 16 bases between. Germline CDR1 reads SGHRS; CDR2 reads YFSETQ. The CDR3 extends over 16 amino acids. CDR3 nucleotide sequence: TGCGCCAGCAGCCCTGTAACAGGGTTAGGCACAGATACGCAGTATTTT. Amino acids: CASSPVTGLGTDTQYF.

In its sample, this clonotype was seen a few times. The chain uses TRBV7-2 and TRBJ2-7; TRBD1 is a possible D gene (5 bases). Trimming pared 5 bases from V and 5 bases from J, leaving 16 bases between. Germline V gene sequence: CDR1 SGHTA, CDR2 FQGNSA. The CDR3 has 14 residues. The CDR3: CASSRRVWRNEQYF. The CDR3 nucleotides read TGTGCCAGCAGCCGCAGGGTGTGGCGAAACGAGCAGTACTTC.

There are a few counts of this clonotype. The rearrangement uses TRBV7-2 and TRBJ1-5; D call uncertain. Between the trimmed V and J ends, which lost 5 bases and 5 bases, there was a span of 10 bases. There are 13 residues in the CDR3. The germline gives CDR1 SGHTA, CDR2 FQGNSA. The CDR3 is CASSQILDQPQHF. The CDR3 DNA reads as TGTGCCAGCAGCCAAATATTAGATCAGCCCCAGCATTTT.

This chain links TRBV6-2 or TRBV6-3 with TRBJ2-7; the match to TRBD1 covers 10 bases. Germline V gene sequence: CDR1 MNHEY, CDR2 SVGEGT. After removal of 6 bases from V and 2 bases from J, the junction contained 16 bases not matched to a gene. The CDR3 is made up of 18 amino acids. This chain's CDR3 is CASSNRDRGTQLTYEQYF. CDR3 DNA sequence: TGTGCCAGCAGCAACCGGGACAGGGGAACCCAACTTACCTACGAGCAGTACTTC.

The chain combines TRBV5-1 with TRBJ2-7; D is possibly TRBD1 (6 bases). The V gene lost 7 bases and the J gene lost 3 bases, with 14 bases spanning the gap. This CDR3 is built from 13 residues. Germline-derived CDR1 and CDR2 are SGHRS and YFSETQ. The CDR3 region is CASSITGNYEQYF. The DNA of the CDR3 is TGCGCCAGCTCTATAACAGGGAACTACGAGCAGTACTTC.

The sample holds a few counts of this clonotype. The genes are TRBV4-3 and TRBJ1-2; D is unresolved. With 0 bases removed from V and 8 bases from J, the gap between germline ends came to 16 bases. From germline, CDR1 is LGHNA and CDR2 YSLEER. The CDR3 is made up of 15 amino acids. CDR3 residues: CASSQDLRQSLGYTF. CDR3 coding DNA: TGCGCCAGCAGCCAAGATCTGCGGCAATCTTTGGGCTACACCTTC.

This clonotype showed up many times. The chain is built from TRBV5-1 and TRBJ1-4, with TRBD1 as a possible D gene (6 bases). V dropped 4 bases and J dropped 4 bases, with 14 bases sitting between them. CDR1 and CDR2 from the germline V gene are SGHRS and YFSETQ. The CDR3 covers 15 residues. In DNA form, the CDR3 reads TGCGCCAGCAGCCCGCAGGGGTTTAATAATGAAAAACTGTTTTTT. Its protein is CASSPQGFNNEKLFF. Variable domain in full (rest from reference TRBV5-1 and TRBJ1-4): KAGVTQTPRYLIKTRGQQVTLSCSPISGHRSVSWYQQTPGQGLQFLFEYFSETQRNKGNFPGRFSGRQFSNSRSEMNVSTLELGDSALYLCASSPQGFNNEKLFFGSGTQLSVL.

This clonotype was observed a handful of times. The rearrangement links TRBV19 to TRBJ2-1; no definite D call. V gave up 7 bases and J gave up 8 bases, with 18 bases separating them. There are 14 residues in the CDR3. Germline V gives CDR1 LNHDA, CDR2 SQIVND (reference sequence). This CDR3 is CASTIGTTTDEQFF. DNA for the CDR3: TGTGCCAGTACAATAGGAACCACGACCGATGAGCAGTTCTTC.

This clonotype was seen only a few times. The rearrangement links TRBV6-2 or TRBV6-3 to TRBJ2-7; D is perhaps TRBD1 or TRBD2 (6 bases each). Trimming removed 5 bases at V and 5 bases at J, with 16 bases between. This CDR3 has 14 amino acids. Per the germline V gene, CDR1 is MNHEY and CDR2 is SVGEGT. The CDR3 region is CASSAWGARNEQYF. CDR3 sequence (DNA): TGTGCCAGCAGTGCTTGGGGGGCGCGGAACGAGCAGTACTTC.

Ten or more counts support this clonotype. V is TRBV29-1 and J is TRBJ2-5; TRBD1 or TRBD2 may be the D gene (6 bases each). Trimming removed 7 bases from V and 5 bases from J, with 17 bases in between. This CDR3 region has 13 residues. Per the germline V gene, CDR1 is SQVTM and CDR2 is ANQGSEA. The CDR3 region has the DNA TGCAGCGCCGGGGGCAGGGCTGCCGAGACCCAGTACTTC. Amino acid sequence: CSAGGRAAETQYF.